This is a list of T cell receptor beta chains from one sample in a study of metastatic and nonmetastatic thyroid tumors. Using MiXCR, TCRdb reanalyzed the PCR reads. In the table there are 70,000 or so clones, 14% of which are singletons. Source material: blood. The receptors stem from a male donor with papillary thyroid cancer or a benign thyroid nodule (not recorded which). Some clones in this sample may be carry-over from other donors' samples. CDR3s include the opening cysteine and the closing phenylalanine or tryptophan. Each record gives: D gene, V gene, clone size, J gene, CDR3 protein, CDR3 DNA. A D gene is named only where the DNA matches it firmly. Expanded clones get a size class; other rows say once, few or many, or leave the size out.

NA,TRBV9,many,TRBJ2-2,CASSVPSVGSNTGELFF,TGTGCCAGCAGCGTTCCATCAGTCGGGTCGAACACCGGGGAGCTGTTTTTT
TRBD2,TRBV5-1,many,TRBJ2-7,CASRPRLAGDRYEQYF,TGCGCCAGCAGGCCAAGACTAGCGGGAGATCGGTACGAGCAGTACTTC
NA,TRBV5-6,NA,TRBJ1-6,CASSDRTAYNSPLQF,TGTGCCAGCAGCGATCGGACCGCCTATAATTCACCCCTCCAATTT
TRBD2,TRBV29-1,many,TRBJ2-1,CSVVIGGSRRNEQFF,TGCAGCGTTGTGATCGGCGGGAGTCGTAGGAATGAGCAGTTCTTC
NA,TRBV7-3,many,TRBJ2-3,CASSFRGSTDTQYF,TGTGCCAGCAGCTTTCGAGGGAGCACAGATACGCAGTATTTT
TRBD1,TRBV6-5,NA,TRBJ2-1,CASSSSTGDNEQFF,TGTGCCAGCAGTTCCTCGACAGGGGACAATGAGCAGTTCTTC
NA,TRBV3-1,few,TRBJ1-2,CASSQDPTIGSHTF,TGTGCCAGCAGCCAAGATCCGACTATAGGAAGCCACACCTTC
NA,TRBV6-2/TRBV6-3,NA,TRBJ1-1,CASSYSRGDF,TGTGCCAGCAGTTACTCGAGGGGGGACTTT
TRBD1,TRBV19,many,TRBJ2-2,CASSPGQANTGELFF,TGTGCCAGTTCCCCGGGACAGGCGAACACCGGGGAGCTGTTTTTT
TRBD2,TRBV13,many,TRBJ2-2,CASSLTPRGAGELFF,TGTGCCAGCAGCTTAACCCCCCGGGGGGCCGGGGAGCTGTTTTTT
NA,TRBV27,many,TRBJ1-2,CASRTTGKYGYTF,TGTGCCAGCAGGACTACAGGGAAATATGGCTACACCTTC
TRBD2,TRBV7-6,many,TRBJ2-3,CASSSTSGYTDTQYF,TGTGCCAGCAGTTCGACTAGCGGGTACACAGATACGCAGTATTTT
NA,TRBV6-1,NA,TRBJ2-2,CATSSPPGNTWELFF,TGTGCAACCAGCTCCCCCCCAGGGAACACCTGGGAGCTGTTTTTT
TRBD1,TRBV6-1,few,TRBJ1-1,CASSKTGQGARTEAFF,TGTGCCAGCAGCAAAACGGGACAGGGGGCGCGAACTGAAGCTTTCTTT
TRBD1,TRBV20-1,NA,TRBJ1-5,CSGTGGDQPQHF,TGCAGTGGGACAGGGGGTGATCAGCCCCAGCATTTT
TRBD2,TRBV6-2/TRBV6-3,NA,TRBJ2-2,CASRGWTSGYAWELFF,TGTGCCAGCAGGGGCTGGACTAGCGGTTATGCCTGGGAGCTGTTTTTT
TRBD1,TRBV9,many,TRBJ2-1,CASSGSRTGENNEQFF,TGTGCCAGCAGCGGATCACGGACAGGAGAGAACAATGAGCAGTTCTTC
NA,TRBV2,many,TRBJ2-3,CATRWDSTSHTQYF,TGTGCCACTCGTTGGGACTCGACGTCCCATACGCAGTATTTT
TRBD1,TRBV5-5,many,TRBJ1-2,CASSLAGGGYGYTF,TGTGCCAGCAGCTTGGCAGGGGGCGGATATGGCTACACCTTC
NA,TRBV29-1,many,TRBJ1-2,CSVLPGSYGYTF,TGCAGCGTCTTACCGGGGAGCTATGGCTACACCTTC
TRBD1,TRBV4-1,many,TRBJ1-4,CASSLTGGRHEKLFF,TGCGCCAGCAGCCTGACAGGGGGCAGGCATGAAAAACTGTTTTTT
NA,TRBV28,many,TRBJ2-5,CASSFRVVKTQYF,TGTGCCAGCAGTTTCAGGGTTGTAAAGACCCAGTACTTC
NA,TRBV30,NA,TRBJ1-6,CASSSGDSPLHF,TGTGCCTCGAGTTCAGGGGATTCACCCCTCCACTTT
TRBD2,TRBV27,many,TRBJ2-1,CASSGLEVDEQFF,TGTGCCAGCAGCGGACTAGAGGTGGATGAGCAGTTCTTC
NA,TRBV11-2,NA,TRBJ1-6,CASILDHTAGPPLHF,TGTGCCAGCATCTTAGATCATACGGCGGGACCACCCCTCCACTTT
NA,TRBV20-1,NA,TRBJ2-7,CSARGVALGYEQYF,TGCAGTGCTAGAGGGGTTGCGTTAGGCTACGAGCAGTACTTC
TRBD2,TRBV11-1,many,TRBJ2-3,CASSQGLAGGSTTDTQYF,TGTGCCAGCAGCCAAGGACTAGCGGGAGGGTCCACCACAGATACGCAGTATTTT
TRBD1,TRBV3-1,NA,TRBJ1-6,CASSQWTGSPLHF,TGTGCCAGCAGCCAATGGACAGGATCACCCCTCCACTTT
NA,TRBV12-3/TRBV12-4,many,TRBJ2-3,CASSLGHPTDTQYF,TGTGCCAGCAGCCTAGGCCACCCCACAGATACGCAGTATTTT
NA,TRBV12-3/TRBV12-4,NA,TRBJ1-5,CASSSTPSNQPQHF,TGTGCCAGCAGTTCAACCCCTAGCAATCAGCCCCAGCATTTT
NA,TRBV20-1,many,TRBJ1-5,CSARTGLNQPQHF,TGCAGTGCTAGAACCGGGTTGAATCAGCCCCAGCATTTT
NA,TRBV19,many,TRBJ1-5,CATGEQGDQPQHF,TGTGCCACTGGGGAACAGGGCGATCAGCCCCAGCATTTT